This T cell receptor (beta chain) was recorded in a study of shared clonotypes between healthy human individuals. Whole-study context: CD4 naive and memory got three plates each, CD8 naive two, CD8 memory one. The study's findings and limits: Memory subsets generally showed lower estimated richness than naive subsets.

For this clone: Its antigen is not identified.

Profiled with immunoSEQ multiplex PCR; TCRdb holds only in-frame clones, not every one. The sample includes about 2.3 million clones, approximately 95% of them seen just once. The source of this sequence is a man in his late teens or twenties in good health. Some clones in this sample may be carry-over from other donors' samples. The sample taken for sequencing was naive CD4+ T cells from PBMCs. Sample subset: CD45RA+ positively selected.

This CDR3 is CASSAPLPYTQYF. The CDR3 coding sequence is TGTGCCAGCAGTGCTCCACTACCTTATACGCAGTATTTT. The J gene is TRBJ2-3, the V gene TRBV28, with D unclear. Trimming shortened V by 5 bases and J by 7 bases, and 13 bases separated the two germline ends. Germline V gene data show CDR1 as MDHEN and CDR2 as SYDVKM. This CDR3 spans 13 amino acids.